Shown below are 26 T cell receptor beta chains from a single sample sequenced in a study of Ad26.COV2.S vaccination and SARS-CoV-2 variants. The sample's treatment: around 19 received Ad26.COV2.S at low or high dose, single or two shots; roughly five received placebo; per-sample allocation not given. Each sample was drawn 63 days after the first injection (of vaccine or placebo). Profiling relied on immunoSEQ multiplex PCR, and the TCRdb table lists in-frame clones only, not all of them. The sample lists 350,000 to 500,000 clones, 80% to 95% occurring once. The sample in question was peripheral blood, obtained in a trial of Ad26.COV2.S vaccine versus placebo. The receptors originated from a person between 18 and 59 years old who received the Ad26.COV2.S COVID-19 vaccine or a placebo.

The chain has TRBV19 and TRBJ2-5, with D perhaps matching TRBD2 (6 bases). Germline-derived CDR1 and CDR2 are LNHDA and SQIVND (reference sequence). Trimming shortened V by 2 bases and J by 3 bases, and 7 bases separated the two germline ends. This CDR3 region has 13 residues. CDR3 loop: CASSITSKETQYF. In nucleotides, the CDR3 is TGTGCCAGTAGTATAACTAGCAAAGAGACCCAGTACTTC.

V and J are TRBV7-9 and TRBJ2-7; 9 bases map to TRBD1. The CDR3 has 14 amino acids. Per germline, CDR1 SEHNR and CDR2 FQNEAQ (reference sequence). J lost 6 bases, V lost 5 bases, and 8 bases had no gene match. CDR3 residues: CASSAQGQGAEQYF. Here the CDR3 DNA reads TGTGCCAGCAGCGCCCAGGGACAGGGAGCCGAGCAGTACTTC.

The rearrangement links TRBV3-1 (or the pseudogene TRBV3-2) to TRBJ2-2, with D perhaps TRBD1 or TRBD2 (5 bases each). The germline CDR1 and CDR2 sequences are LGHDT and YNNKEL (reference sequence). The CDR3 has 15 amino acids. V lost 4 bases and J lost 6, with 15 bases in between. The CDR3, as DNA: TGTGCCAGCAGCCGGGACGGAGCCTTTCCCGGGGAGCTGTTTTTT. Translating it yields CASSRDGAFPGELFF.

The chain links TRBV7-2 to TRBJ1-1; tentatively, D is TRBD1 (5 bases). The CDR3 length is 13 residues. Germline V lookup: CDR1 SGHTA, CDR2 FQGNSA. V was clipped by 2 bases and J by 4 bases, with 8 bases between them. DNA of the CDR3: TGTGCCAGCAGCTTATGGGGCACCACTGAAGCTTTCTTT. Amino acid sequence: CASSLWGTTEAFF. Full variable domain (remainder filled in from reference TRBV7-2 and TRBJ1-1): GAGVSQSPSNKVTEKGKDVELRCDPISGHTALYWYRQSLGQGLEFLIYFQGNSAPDKSGLPSDRFSAERTGGSVSTLTIQRTQQEDSAVYLCASSLWGTTEAFFGQGTRLTVV.

The rearrangement links TRBV6-2 or TRBV6-3 to TRBJ2-7; 8 bases match TRBD2. CDR1 is MNHEY and CDR2 is SVGEGT in the germline V gene. This CDR3 spans 14 amino acids. V lost 4 bases and J lost 9; bases outside the gene matches: 11. The CDR3 protein is CASSSTGGVVMQYF. DNA for the CDR3: TGTGCCAGCAGTTCCACGGGAGGGGTAGTTATGCAGTACTTC.

V usage is TRBV20-1 and J usage is TRBJ2-3, with D unclear. Trimming took off 7 bases at V and 2 bases at J, with 7 bases between the two ends. Germline CDR1 DFQATT, CDR2 SNEGSKA (reference sequence). The CDR3 length is 11 residues. CDR3 residues: CSGLHTDTQYF. DNA for the CDR3: TGCAGTGGGCTCCACACAGATACGCAGTATTTT.

V and J are TRBV7-2 and TRBJ2-1, with D possibly being TRBD1 or TRBD2 (5 bases each). The CDR3 consists of 12 residues. The ends were cut back, 3 bases at V and 10 bases at J, with 10 bases in the middle. The germline CDR1 and CDR2 sequences are SGHTA and FQGNSA. The CDR3 protein is CASSFWGSEQFF. CDR3 in DNA: TGTGCCAGCAGCTTCTGGGGGTCGGAGCAGTTCTTC.

This clone was observed a few times. CDR3 nucleotide sequence: TGTGCCAGCAGCCAAGATAGAGGGGCTCGGGAGCAGTTCTTC. It translates to CASSQDRGAREQFF. V is TRBV3-1 (or the pseudogene TRBV3-2) and J is TRBJ2-1; D assignment may be TRBD1 or TRBD2 (5 bases each). The length of the CDR3 is 14 residues. Trimming took 0 bases from V and 10 from J, leaving 13 bases between them. Germline CDR1 reads LGHDT; CDR2 reads YNNKEL (reference sequence).

The chain carries TRBV12-3 or TRBV12-4 and TRBJ2-2; maybe TRBD2 (5 bases). V dropped 6 bases and J dropped 6 bases, with 8 bases sitting between them. The length of the CDR3 is 12 residues. The DNA for the CDR3 is TGTGCCAGCAGCACTAGGTCCGGGGAGCTGTTTTTT. Translated: CASSTRSGELFF.

This sequence joins TRBV19 and TRBJ2-2; D is ambiguous. The CDR3 length is 15 residues. The V gene lost 1 base and the J gene lost 0 bases, with 6 bases spanning the gap. Per the germline V gene, CDR1 is LNHDA and CDR2 is SQIVND (reference sequence). The CDR3 DNA sequence: TGTGCCAGTAGTATAGGGCGCGCGAACACCGGGGAGCTGTTTTTT. This sequence encodes CASSIGRANTGELFF.

The chain joins TRBV7-9 to TRBJ2-1; TRBD1 matches at 7 bases. V was pared by 0 bases and J by 3 bases, with 5 bases of the junction left unmatched. The CDR3 loop spans 16 amino acids. Per the germline V gene, CDR1 is SEHNR and CDR2 is FQNEAQ (reference sequence). The CDR3, as DNA: TGTGCCAGCAGCTTAGCGCCAGGACAGGACTACAATGAGCAGTTCTTC. Amino acid sequence: CASSLAPGQDYNEQFF.

The J gene is TRBJ2-6, the V gene TRBV7-9; possible D gene TRBD1, 6 bases. The CDR3 contains 16 residues. Trimming left V 2 bases short and J 4 bases short, with 12 bases between. Germline lookup yields CDR1 SEHNR and CDR2 FQNEAQ (reference sequence). Here the CDR3 reads CASSLSGASGANVLTF. CDR3 nucleotides: TGTGCCAGCAGCTTATCAGGGGCCTCCGGGGCCAACGTCCTGACTTTC.

The chain has TRBV28 and TRBJ1-5; D ambiguous. This CDR3 has 13 residues. CDR1 MDHEN and CDR2 SYDVKM come from the germline V gene. V was cut by 3 bases and J by 7 bases, with 10 bases left in between. In nucleotides, the CDR3 is TGTGCCAGCAGTTTGACCGGAGGGCAGCCCCAGCATTTT. Translating gives CASSLTGGQPQHF.

The rearrangement links TRBV7-3 to TRBJ1-1; 8 bases align to TRBD1. The V and J ends lost 5 bases and 6 bases, in that order; junction bases with no gene match: 8. Germline loops: CDR1 SGHTA, CDR2 FQGTGA. The CDR3 is made up of 14 amino acids. This CDR3 is CASSTTGERAEAFF. Here the CDR3 DNA reads TGTGCCAGCAGCACGACAGGGGAAAGAGCTGAAGCTTTCTTT.

The rearrangement joins TRBV7-2 to TRBJ2-1, with 7 positions matching TRBD1. V lost 2 bases to trimming and J lost 2 bases; unmatched junction nucleotides: 6. Germline V CDR1 and CDR2: SGHTA, FQGNSA. The CDR3 length is 16 residues. The CDR3 loop is CASSLSRTGTYNEQFF. In nucleotides, the CDR3 is TGTGCCAGCAGCTTATCCCGGACAGGCACCTACAATGAGCAGTTCTTC.

The table lists this clone with a count of one. In nucleotides, the CDR3 is TGTGCCAGCAGCCGTCGGACCGGCAATCAGCCCCAGCATTTT. Amino acid sequence: CASSRRTGNQPQHF. The V and J genes are TRBV7-2 and TRBJ1-5; D is uncertain. The ends were cut back, 5 bases at V and 2 bases at J, with 10 bases in the middle. There are 14 residues in the CDR3. CDR1 and CDR2 (germline): SGHTA, FQGNSA.

As DNA, the CDR3 is TGCGCCAGCAGCGGGACGCAGAACACCGGGGAGCTGTTTTTT. Translation gives CASSGTQNTGELFF. This rearrangement joins TRBV5-1 to TRBJ2-2; D may match TRBD1 or TRBD2 (5 bases each). Germline CDR1 SGHRS, CDR2 YFSETQ. The CDR3 runs to 14 residues. Between the trimmed V and J ends, which lost 4 bases and 1 base, there was a span of 8 bases.

The rearrangement uses TRBV9 and TRBJ2-5; 7 bases map to TRBD2. The ends lost 4 bases at V and 3 bases at J; junction bases unmatched: 0. The CDR3 runs to 12 residues. Germline loops: CDR1 SGDLS, CDR2 YYNGEE. Here the CDR3 DNA reads TGTGCCAGCAGCCTAGCGGAAGAGACCCAGTACTTC. Translation: CASSLAEETQYF.

The chain recombines TRBV10-3 with TRBJ1-5, with 7 positions matching TRBD1. V shed 6 bases and J 2 bases; nucleotides not matched to a gene: 4. Germline V gives CDR1 ENHRY, CDR2 SYGVKD. The CDR3 loop spans 14 amino acids. In DNA form, the CDR3 reads TGTGCCATCAGGAAGGGGGCGGGCAATCAGCCCCAGCATTTT. Its protein product is CAIRKGAGNQPQHF.

This chain uses TRBV18 with TRBJ2-7; the match to TRBD2 covers 8 bases. Germline V CDR1 and CDR2: KGHSH, LQKENI. V was clipped by 5 bases and J by 1 base; unmatched bases: 4. The CDR3 has 14 residues. In DNA, the CDR3 is TGTGCCAGCTCAACTAAGCGGGAGTCCTACGAGCAGTACTTC. Residues: CASSTKRESYEQYF. Using reference TRBV18 and TRBJ2-7 for the parts outside the CDR3, the full variable domain is NAGVMQNPRHLVRRRGQEARLRCSPMKGHSHVYWYRQLPEEGLKFMVYLQKENIIDESGMPKERFSAEFPKEGPSILRIQQVVRGDSAAYFCASSTKRESYEQYFGPGTRLTVT.

This clone was seen at least ten times. The chain's CDR3 is CASSPPWGRTNTGELFF. In DNA form, the CDR3 reads TGTGCCAGCAGCCCTCCCTGGGGACGGACGAACACCGGGGAGCTGTTTTTT. This chain links TRBV3-1 (or the pseudogene TRBV3-2) with TRBJ2-2; possibly TRBD1 or TRBD2 for D (5 bases each). The CDR3 length is 17 residues. The V end was cut by 4 bases, the J end by 0 bases, with 15 bases between. CDR1 is LGHDT, CDR2 YNNKEL, per germline (reference sequence).

The CDR3 region has the DNA TGTGCCAGCACCCCGACGGGAACCTACGAGCAGTACTTC. It translates to CASTPTGTYEQYF. The rearrangement links TRBV28 to TRBJ2-7, with D perhaps matching TRBD2 (5 bases). Between the trimmed V and J ends, which lost 7 bases and 2 bases, there was a span of 12 bases. CDR3 length: 13 residues. CDR1 is MDHEN, CDR2 SYDVKM, per germline. The full variable domain, rest sourced from reference TRBV28 and TRBJ2-7, is DVKVTQSSRYLVKRTGEKVFLECVQDMDHENMFWYRQDPGLGLRLIYFSYDVKMKEKGDIPEGYSVSREKKERFSLILESASTNQTSMYLCASTPTGTYEQYFGPGTRLTVT.

This chain links TRBV4-2 with TRBJ2-3, with 7 nucleotides matching TRBD2. V lost 0 bases, J lost 0 bases, and 15 bases stayed unmatched. CDR1 and CDR2 (germline): LGHNA, YNFKEQ. This CDR3 has 20 residues. This CDR3 reads CASSQDLLREIPSSTDTQYF. CDR3 in DNA: TGTGCCAGCAGCCAAGATCTTCTGCGGGAGATACCCTCTAGCACAGATACGCAGTATTTT.

In its sample, this clone was seen once. The genes are TRBV7-2 and TRBJ2-1, with D maybe TRBD1 (6 bases). CDR3 length: 15 amino acids. Germline V gene data show CDR1 as SGHTA and CDR2 as FQGNSA. With 3 bases removed from V and 0 bases from J, the gap between germline ends came to 9 bases. DNA for the CDR3: TGTGCCAGCAGCTTCGACAGGAGCTCCTACAATGAGCAGTTCTTC. Its translation: CASSFDRSSYNEQFF.

On this clone itself: At the DNA level, this CDR3 is encoded by other sequences in the same sample as well. This sequence joins TRBV15 and TRBJ2-4; D possibly corresponds to TRBD2 (6 bases). Germline V gives CDR1 LNHNV, CDR2 YYDKDF (reference sequence). V lost 0 bases, J lost 0 bases, and 9 bases lay in between. The CDR3 consists of 16 residues. CDR3 loop: CATSRDRGIAKNIQYF. The CDR3 bases are TGTGCCACCAGCAGAGATCGGGGGATAGCCAAAAACATTCAGTACTTC.

This chain joins TRBV4-2 and TRBJ2-1; D call uncertain. This CDR3 comprises 17 residues. Trimming removed 3 bases at V and 6 bases at J, with 21 bases between. Germline assignment: CDR1 LGHNA and CDR2 YNFKEQ. CDR3 region: CASSHINTDFQLNEQFF. Here the CDR3 DNA reads TGTGCCAGCAGCCATATTAATACAGACTTCCAACTCAATGAGCAGTTCTTC.